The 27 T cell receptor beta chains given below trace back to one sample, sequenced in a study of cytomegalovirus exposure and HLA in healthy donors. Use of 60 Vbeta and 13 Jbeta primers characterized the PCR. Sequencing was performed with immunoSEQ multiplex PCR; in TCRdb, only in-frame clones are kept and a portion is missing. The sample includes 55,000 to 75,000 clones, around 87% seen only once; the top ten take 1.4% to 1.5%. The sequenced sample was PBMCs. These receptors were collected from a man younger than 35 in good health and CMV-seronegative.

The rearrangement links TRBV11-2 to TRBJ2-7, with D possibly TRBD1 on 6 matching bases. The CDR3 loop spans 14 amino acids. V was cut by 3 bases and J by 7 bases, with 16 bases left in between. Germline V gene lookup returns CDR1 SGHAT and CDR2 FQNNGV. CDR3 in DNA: TGTGCCAGCAGCTTCCCCCTAGGGGGTGGAGAGCAGTACTTC. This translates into CASSFPLGGGEQYF.

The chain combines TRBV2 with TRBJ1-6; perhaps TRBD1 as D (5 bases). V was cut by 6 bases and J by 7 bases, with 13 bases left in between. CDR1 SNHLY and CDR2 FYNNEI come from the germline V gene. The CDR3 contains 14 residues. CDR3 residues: CASSVRVGNSPLHF. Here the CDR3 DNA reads TGTGCCAGCAGCGTCAGGGTTGGCAATTCACCCCTCCACTTT.

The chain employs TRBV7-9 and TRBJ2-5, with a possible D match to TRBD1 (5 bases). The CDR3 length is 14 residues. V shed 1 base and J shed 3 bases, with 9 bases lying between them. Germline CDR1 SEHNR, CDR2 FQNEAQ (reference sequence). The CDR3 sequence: CASSLVSGKETQYF. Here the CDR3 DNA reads TGTGCCAGCAGCTTAGTTTCAGGGAAAGAGACCCAGTACTTC.

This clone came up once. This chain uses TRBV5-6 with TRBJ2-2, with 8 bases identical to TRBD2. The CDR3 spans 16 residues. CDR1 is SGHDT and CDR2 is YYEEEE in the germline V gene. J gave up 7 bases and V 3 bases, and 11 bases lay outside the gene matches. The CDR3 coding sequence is TGTGCCAGCAGCTCCGTGGCGGGGGGCCCCGGCGGGGAGCTGTTTTTT. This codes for CASSSVAGGPGGELFF.

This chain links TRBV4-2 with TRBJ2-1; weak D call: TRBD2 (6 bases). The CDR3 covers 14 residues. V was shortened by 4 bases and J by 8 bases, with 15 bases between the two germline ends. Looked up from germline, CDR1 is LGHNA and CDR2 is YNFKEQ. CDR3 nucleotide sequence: TGTGCCAGCAGCCGTCGGAGGGACGATGATGAGCAGTTCTTC. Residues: CASSRRRDDDEQFF.

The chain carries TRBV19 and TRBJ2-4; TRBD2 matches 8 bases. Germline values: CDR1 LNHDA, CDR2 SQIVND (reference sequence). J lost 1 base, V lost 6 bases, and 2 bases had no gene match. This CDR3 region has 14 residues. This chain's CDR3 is CASRREEAKNIQYF. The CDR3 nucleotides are TGTGCCAGTAGGCGGGAGGAGGCCAAAAACATTCAGTACTTC.

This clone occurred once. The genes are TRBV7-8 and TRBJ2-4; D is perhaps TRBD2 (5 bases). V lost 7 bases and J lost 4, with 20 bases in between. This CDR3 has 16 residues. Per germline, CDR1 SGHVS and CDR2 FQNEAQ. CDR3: CASTQDRDEVKNIQYF. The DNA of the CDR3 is TGTGCCAGCACTCAAGATCGGGATGAAGTGAAAAACATTCAGTACTTC. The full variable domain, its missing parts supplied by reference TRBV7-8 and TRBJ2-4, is GAGVSQSPRYKVAKRGQDVALRCDPISGHVSLFWYQQALGQGPEFLTYFQNEAQLDKSGLPSDRFFAERPEGSVSTLKIQRTQQEDSAVYLCASTQDRDEVKNIQYFGAGTRLSVL.

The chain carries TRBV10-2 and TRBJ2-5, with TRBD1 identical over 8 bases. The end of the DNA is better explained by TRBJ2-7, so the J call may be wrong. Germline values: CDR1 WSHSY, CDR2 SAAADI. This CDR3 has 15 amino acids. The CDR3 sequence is CASSASRGLSYEQYF. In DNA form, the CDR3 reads TGCGCCAGCAGTGCAAGCAGGGGGCTGTCCTACGAGCAGTACTTC.

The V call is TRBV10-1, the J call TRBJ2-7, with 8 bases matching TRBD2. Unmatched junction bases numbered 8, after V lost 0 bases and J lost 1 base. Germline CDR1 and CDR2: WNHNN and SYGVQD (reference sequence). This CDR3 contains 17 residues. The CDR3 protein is CASSESVGGAGSYEQYF. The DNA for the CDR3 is TGCGCCAGCAGTGAGTCGGTCGGGGGGGCAGGATCCTACGAGCAGTACTTC.

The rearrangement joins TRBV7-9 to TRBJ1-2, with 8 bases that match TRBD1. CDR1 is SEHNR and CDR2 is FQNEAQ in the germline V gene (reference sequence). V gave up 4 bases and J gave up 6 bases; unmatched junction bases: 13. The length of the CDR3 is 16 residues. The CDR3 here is CASSSTSLDRADGYTF. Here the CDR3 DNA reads TGTGCCAGCAGCTCCACTTCCCTGGACAGGGCGGATGGCTACACCTTC.

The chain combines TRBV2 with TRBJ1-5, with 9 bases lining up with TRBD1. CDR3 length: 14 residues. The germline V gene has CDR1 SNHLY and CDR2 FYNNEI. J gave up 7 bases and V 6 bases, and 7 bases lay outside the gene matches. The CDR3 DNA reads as TGTGCCAGCAGCCAGGGACAGGGCCCCCAGCCCCAGCATTTT. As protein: CASSQGQGPQPQHF. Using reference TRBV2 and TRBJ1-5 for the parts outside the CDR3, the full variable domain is EPEVTQTPSHQVTQMGQEVILRCVPISNHLYFYWYRQILGQKVEFLVSFYNNEISEKSEIFDDQFSVERPDGSNFTLKIRSTKLEDSAMYFCASSQGQGPQPQHFGDGTRLSIL.

This CDR3 is CASSSRSTHTQYF. The CDR3 coding sequence is TGTGCCAGCAGCTCCAGATCAACCCATACGCAGTATTTT. The chain recombines TRBV5-5 with TRBJ2-3; D remains ambiguous. V lost 3 bases to trimming and J lost 7 bases, with 12 bases between them. CDR1 is SGHKS and CDR2 is YYEKEE in the germline V gene (reference sequence). The CDR3 is made up of 13 amino acids.

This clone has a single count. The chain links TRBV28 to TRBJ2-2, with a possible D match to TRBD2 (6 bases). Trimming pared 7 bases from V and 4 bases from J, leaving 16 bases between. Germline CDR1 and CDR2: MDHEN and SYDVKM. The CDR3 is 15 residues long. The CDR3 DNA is TGTGCCAGCACGCGGGACTCGATGACCACCGGGGAGCTGTTTTTT. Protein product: CASTRDSMTTGELFF.

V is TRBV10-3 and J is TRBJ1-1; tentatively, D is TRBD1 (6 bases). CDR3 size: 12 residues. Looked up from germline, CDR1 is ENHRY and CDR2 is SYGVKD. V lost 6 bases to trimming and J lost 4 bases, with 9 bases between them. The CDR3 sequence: CAISAGVTEAFF. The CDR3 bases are TGTGCCATCAGCGCAGGGGTCACTGAAGCTTTCTTT.

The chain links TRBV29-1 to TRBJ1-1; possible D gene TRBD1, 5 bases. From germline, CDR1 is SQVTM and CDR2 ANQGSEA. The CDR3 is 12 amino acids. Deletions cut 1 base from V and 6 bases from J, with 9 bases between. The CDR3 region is CSVEGGVPEAFF. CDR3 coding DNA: TGCAGCGTTGAAGGGGGGGTCCCTGAAGCTTTCTTT.

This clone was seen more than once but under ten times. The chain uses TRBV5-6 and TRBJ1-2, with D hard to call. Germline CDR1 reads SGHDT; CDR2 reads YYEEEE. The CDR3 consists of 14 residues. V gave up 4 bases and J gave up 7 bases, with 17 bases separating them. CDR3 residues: CASSLRVGGGGYTF. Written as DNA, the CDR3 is TGTGCCAGCAGCCTCCGGGTGGGAGGTGGTGGCTACACCTTC.

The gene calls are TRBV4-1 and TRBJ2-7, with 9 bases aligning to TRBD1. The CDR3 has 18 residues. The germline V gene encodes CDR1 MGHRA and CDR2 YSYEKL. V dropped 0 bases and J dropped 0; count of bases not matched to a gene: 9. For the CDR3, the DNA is TGCGCCAGCAGCCAAGATCCTCCCGGACAGGGGTACTCCTACGAGCAGTACTTC. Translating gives CASSQDPPGQGYSYEQYF.

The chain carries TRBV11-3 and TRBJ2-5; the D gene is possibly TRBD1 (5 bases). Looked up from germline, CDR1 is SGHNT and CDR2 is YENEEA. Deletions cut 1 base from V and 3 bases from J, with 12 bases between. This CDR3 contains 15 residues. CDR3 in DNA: TGTGCCAGCAGCTTAGGCAGGGTCTGGGAAGAGACCCAGTACTTC. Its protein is CASSLGRVWEETQYF.

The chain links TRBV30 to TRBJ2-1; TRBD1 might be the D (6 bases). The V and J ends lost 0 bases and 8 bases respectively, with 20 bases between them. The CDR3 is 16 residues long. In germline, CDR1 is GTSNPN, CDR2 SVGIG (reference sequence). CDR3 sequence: CAWSVRPLSKGDEQFF. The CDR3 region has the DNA TGTGCCTGGAGTGTACGGCCGTTATCCAAGGGGGATGAGCAGTTCTTC. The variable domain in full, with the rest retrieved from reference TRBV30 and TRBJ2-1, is SQTIHQWPATLVQPVGSPLSLECTVEGTSNPNLYWYRQAAGRGLQLLFYSVGIGQISSEVPQNLSASRPQDRQFILSSKKLLLSDSGFYLCAWSVRPLSKGDEQFFGPGTRLTVL.

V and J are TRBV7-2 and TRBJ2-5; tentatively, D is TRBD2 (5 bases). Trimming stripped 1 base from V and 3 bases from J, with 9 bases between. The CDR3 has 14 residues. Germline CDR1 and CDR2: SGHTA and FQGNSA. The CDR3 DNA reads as TGTGCCAGCAGCTTAGTTCAAGCGGAAGAGACCCAGTACTTC. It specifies CASSLVQAEETQYF. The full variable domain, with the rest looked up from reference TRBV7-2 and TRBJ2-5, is GAGVSQSPSNKVTEKGKDVELRCDPISGHTALYWYRQSLGQGLEFLIYFQGNSAPDKSGLPSDRFSAERTGGSVSTLTIQRTQQEDSAVYLCASSLVQAEETQYFGPGTRLLVL.

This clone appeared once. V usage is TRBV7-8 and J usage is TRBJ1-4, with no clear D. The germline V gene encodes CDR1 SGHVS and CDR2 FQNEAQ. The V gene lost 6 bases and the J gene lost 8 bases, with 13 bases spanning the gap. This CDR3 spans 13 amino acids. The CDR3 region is CASRPGYGEKLFF. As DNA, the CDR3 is TGTGCCAGCAGGCCGGGTTATGGGGAAAAACTGTTTTTT.

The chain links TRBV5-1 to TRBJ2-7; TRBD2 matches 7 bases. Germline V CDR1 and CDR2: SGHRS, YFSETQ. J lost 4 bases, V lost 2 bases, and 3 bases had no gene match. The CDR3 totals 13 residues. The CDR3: CASSFGTTYEQYF. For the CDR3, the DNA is TGCGCCAGCAGCTTCGGGACTACTTACGAGCAGTACTTC.

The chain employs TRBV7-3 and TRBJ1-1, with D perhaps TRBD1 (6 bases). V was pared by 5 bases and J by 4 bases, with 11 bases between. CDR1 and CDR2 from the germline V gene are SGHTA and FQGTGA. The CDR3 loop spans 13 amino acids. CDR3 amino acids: CASSPQGGTEAFF. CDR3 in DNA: TGTGCCAGCAGCCCACAGGGCGGCACTGAAGCTTTCTTT.

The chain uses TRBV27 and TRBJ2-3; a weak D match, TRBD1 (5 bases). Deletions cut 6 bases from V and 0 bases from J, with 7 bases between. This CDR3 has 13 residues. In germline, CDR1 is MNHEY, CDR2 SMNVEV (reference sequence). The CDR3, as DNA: TGTGCCAGCAGGGGGCCTAGCACAGATACGCAGTATTTT. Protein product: CASRGPSTDTQYF.

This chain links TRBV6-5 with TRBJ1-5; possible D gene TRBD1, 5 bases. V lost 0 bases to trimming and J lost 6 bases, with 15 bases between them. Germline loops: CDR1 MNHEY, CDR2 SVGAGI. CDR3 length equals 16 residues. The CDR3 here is CASSYSGPSASQPQHF. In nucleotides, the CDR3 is TGTGCCAGCAGTTACTCGGGGCCCTCCGCCTCTCAGCCCCAGCATTTT.

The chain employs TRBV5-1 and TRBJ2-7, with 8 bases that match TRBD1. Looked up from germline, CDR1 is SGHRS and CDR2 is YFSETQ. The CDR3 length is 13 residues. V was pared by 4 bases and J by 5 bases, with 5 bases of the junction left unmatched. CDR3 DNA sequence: TGCGCCAGCAGCCCGACAGGGGTAAACGAGCAGTACTTC. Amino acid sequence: CASSPTGVNEQYF.

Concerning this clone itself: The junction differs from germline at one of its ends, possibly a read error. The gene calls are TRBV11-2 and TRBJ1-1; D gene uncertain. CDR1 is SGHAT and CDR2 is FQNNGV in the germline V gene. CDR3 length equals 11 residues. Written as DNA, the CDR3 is TGTGCCAGCAGCTTGAGTTACGGCACAGACTTT. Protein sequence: CASSLSYGTDF.